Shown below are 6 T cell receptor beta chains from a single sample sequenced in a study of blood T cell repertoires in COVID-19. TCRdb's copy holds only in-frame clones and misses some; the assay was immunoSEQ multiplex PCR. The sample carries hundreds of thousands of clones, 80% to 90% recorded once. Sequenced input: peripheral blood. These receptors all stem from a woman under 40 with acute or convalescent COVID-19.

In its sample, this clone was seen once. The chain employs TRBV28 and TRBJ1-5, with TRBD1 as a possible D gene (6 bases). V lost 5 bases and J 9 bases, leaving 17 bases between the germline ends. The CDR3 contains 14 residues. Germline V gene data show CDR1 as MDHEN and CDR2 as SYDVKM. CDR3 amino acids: CASSRTQGRRPQHF. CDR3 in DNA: TGTGCCAGCAGTCGTACCCAGGGGCGCAGGCCCCAGCATTTT.

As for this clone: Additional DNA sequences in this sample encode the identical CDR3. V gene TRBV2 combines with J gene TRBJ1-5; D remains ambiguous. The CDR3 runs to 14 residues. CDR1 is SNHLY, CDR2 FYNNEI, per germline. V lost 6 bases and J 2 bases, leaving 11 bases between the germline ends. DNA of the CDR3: TGTGCCAGCAGCTGGGGAGGCGGCAATCAGCCCCAGCATTTT. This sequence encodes CASSWGGGNQPQHF. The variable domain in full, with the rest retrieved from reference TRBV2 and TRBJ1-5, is EPEVTQTPSHQVTQMGQEVILRCVPISNHLYFYWYRQILGQKVEFLVSFYNNEISEKSEIFDDQFSVERPDGSNFTLKIRSTKLEDSAMYFCASSWGGGNQPQHFGDGTRLSIL.

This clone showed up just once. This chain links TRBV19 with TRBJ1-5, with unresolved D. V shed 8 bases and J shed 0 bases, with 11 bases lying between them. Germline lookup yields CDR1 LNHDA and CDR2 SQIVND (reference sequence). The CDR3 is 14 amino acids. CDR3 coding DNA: TGTGCCAGTTGCCAGTACCATAGCAATCAGCCCCAGCATTTT. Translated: CASCQYHSNQPQHF.

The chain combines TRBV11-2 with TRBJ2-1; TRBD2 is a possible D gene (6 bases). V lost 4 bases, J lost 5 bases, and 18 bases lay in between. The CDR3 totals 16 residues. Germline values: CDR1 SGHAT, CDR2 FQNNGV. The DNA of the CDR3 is TGTGCCAGCAGCTCTATAGCGGAGGGGCTAGACAATGAGCAGTTCTTC. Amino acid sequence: CASSSIAEGLDNEQFF.

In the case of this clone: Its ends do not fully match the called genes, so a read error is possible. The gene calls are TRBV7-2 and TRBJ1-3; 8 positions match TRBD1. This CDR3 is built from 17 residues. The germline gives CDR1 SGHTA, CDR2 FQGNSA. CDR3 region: CASSSRQGRMGGSTIYF. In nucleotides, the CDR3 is TGTGCCAGCAGCTCAAGACAGGGGAGAATGGGAGGAAGCACCATATATTTT.

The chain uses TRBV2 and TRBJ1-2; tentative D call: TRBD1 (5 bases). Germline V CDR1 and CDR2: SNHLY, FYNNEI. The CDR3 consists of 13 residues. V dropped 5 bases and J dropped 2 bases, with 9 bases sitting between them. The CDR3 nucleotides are TGTGCCAGCAGTTCCAGGGTCAACTATGGCTACACCTTC. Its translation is CASSSRVNYGYTF. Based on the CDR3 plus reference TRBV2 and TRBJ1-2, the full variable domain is EPEVTQTPSHQVTQMGQEVILRCVPISNHLYFYWYRQILGQKVEFLVSFYNNEISEKSEIFDDQFSVERPDGSNFTLKIRSTKLEDSAMYFCASSSRVNYGYTFGSGTRLTVV.